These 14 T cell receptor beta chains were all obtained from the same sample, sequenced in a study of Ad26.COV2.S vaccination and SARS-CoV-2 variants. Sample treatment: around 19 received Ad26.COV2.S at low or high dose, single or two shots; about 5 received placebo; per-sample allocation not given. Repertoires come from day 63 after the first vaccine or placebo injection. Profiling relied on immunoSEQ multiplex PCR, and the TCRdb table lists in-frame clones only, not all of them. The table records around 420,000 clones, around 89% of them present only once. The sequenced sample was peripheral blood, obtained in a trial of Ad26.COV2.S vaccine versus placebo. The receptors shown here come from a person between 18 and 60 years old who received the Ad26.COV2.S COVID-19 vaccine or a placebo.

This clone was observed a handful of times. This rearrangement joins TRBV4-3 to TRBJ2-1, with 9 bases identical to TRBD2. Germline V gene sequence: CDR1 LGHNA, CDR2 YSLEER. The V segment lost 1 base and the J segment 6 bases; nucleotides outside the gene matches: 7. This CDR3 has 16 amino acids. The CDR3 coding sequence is TGCGCCAGCAGCCAAGGGGTAGCGGGGGCGTTCAATGAGCAGTTCTTC. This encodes CASSQGVAGAFNEQFF.

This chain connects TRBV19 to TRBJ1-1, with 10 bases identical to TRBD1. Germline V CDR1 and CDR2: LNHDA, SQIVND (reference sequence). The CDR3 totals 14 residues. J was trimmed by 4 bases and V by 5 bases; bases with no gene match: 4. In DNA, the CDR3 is TGTGCCAGTAGTTTCGGGACAGGGGTCACTGAAGCTTTCTTT. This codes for CASSFGTGVTEAFF. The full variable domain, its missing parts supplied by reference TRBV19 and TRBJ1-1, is DGGITQSPKYLFRKEGQNVTLSCEQNLNHDAMYWYRQDPGQGLRLIYYSQIVNDFQKGDIAEGYSVSREKKESFPLTVTSAQKNPTAFYLCASSFGTGVTEAFFGQGTRLTVV.

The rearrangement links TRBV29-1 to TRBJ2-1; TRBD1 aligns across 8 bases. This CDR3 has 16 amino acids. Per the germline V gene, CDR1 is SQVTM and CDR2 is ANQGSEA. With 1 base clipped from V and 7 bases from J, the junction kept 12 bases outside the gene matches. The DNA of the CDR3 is TGCAGCGTTGAAGGTCGTAGACAGGGGTCAGGTAATGAGCAGTTCTTC. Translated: CSVEGRRQGSGNEQFF.

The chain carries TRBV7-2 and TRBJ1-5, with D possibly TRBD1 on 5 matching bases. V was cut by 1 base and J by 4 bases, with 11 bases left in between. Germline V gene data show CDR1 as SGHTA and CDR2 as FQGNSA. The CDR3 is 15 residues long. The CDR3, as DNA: TGTGCCAGCAGCTTAGTTTTCGGGGGTAATCAGCCCCAGCATTTT. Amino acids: CASSLVFGGNQPQHF.

In DNA form, the CDR3 reads TGCAGCGTGGGAGACGGATCTGGAAACACCATATATTTT. It specifies CSVGDGSGNTIYF. The rearrangement uses TRBV29-1 and TRBJ1-3; D gene ambiguous. Trimming removed 6 bases at V and 1 base at J, with 10 bases between. CDR3 length: 13 residues. CDR1 and CDR2 from the germline V gene are SQVTM and ANQGSEA.

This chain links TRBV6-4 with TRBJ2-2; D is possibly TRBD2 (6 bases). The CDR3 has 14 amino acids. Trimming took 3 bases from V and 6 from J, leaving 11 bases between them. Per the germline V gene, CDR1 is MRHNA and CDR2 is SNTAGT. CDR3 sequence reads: CASSELGGAGELFF. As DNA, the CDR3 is TGTGCCAGCAGTGAACTAGGCGGGGCCGGGGAGCTGTTTTTT.

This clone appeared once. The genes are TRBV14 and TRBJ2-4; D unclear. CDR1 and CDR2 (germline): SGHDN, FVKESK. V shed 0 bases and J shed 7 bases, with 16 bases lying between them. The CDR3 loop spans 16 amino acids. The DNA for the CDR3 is TGTGCCAGCAGCCAAGATAAGTGGCTATTCGATAACATTCAGTACTTC. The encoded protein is CASSQDKWLFDNIQYF.

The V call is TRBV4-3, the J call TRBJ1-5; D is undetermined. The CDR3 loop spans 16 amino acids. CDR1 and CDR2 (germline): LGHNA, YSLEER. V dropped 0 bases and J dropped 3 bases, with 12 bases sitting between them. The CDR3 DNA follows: TGCGCCAGCAGCCAAGACGTTGGTAGCTTCAATCAGCCCCAGCATTTT. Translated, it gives CASSQDVGSFNQPQHF.

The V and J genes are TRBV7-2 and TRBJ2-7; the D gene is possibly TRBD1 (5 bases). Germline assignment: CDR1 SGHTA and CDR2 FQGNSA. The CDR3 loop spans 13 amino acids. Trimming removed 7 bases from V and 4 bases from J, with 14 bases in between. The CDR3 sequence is CASTTVGRYEQYF. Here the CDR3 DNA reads TGTGCCAGCACTACGGTGGGGCGGTACGAGCAGTACTTC.

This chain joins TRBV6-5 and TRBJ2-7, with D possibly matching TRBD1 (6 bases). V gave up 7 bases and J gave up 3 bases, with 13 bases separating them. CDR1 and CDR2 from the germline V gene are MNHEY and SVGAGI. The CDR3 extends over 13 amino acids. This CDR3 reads CASKARGNYEQYF. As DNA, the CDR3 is TGTGCCAGCAAAGCTAGGGGGAACTACGAGCAGTACTTC.

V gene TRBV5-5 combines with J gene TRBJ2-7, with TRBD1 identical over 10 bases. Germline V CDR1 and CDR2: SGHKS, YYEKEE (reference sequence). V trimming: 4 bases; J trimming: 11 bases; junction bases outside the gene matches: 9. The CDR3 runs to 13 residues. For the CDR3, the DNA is TGTGCCAGCAGCACCGGGACAGGGGTCATTAAGTACTTC. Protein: CASSTGTGVIKYF.

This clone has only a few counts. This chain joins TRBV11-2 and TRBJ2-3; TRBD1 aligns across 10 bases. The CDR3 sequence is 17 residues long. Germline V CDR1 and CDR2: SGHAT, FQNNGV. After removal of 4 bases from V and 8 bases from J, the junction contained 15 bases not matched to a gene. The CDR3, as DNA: TGTGCCAGCAGCTGGGGGCCGGGACAGGGGACTAGTGGTACGCAGTATTTT. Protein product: CASSWGPGQGTSGTQYF. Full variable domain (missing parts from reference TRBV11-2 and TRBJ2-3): EAGVAQSPRYKIIEKRQSVAFWCNPISGHATLYWYQQILGQGPKLLIQFQNNGVVDDSQLPKDRFSAERLKGVDSTLKIQPAKLEDSAVYLCASSWGPGQGTSGTQYFGPGTRLTVL.

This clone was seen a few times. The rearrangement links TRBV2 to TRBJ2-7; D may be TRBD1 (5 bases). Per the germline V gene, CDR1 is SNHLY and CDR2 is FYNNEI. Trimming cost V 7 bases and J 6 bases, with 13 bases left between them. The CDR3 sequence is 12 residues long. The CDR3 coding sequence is TGTGCCAGCATCTACTCAGGGCCCGAGCAGTACTTC. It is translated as CASIYSGPEQYF.

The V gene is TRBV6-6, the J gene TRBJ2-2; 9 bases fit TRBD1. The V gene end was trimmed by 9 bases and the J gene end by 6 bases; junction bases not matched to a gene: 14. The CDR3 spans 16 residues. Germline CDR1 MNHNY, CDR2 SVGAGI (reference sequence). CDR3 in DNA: TGTGCCAGTAGGGGCTCTAACAGGGGGCCCTCCGGGGAGCTGTTTTTT. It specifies CASRGSNRGPSGELFF.